This TCR beta chain was profiled in a study of Ad26.COV2.S vaccination and SARS-CoV-2 variants. Study context: A participant enrolled in the COV1001 Ad26.COV2.S trial arm provided the sample. Ad26.COV2.S, an intramuscular injection, was given once or twice 56 days apart.

Findings and limits, study-wide: Vaccinees and placebo recipients showed similar non-spike TCR breadth.

As for treatment: around 19 received Ad26.COV2.S at low or high dose, single or two shots; a few received placebo; per-sample allocation not given. Specimen acquisition occurred on day 63 following the initial vaccine or placebo injection. Turning to this clone: The antigen is not known.

Sequencing was performed with immunoSEQ multiplex PCR; in TCRdb, only in-frame clones are kept and a portion is missing. The table records 290,000 or so clones, around 87% of them present only once. This CDR3 region has 15 residues. V dropped 1 base and J dropped 0 bases, with 6 bases sitting between them. Germline V gives CDR1 SEHNR, CDR2 FQNEAQ (reference sequence). Sequencing was performed on peripheral blood, taken in a trial of Ad26.COV2.S vaccine versus placebo. V is TRBV7-9 and J is TRBJ2-2; a weak D match, TRBD2 (5 bases). This TCR came from a person between 18 and 60 years old who received the Ad26.COV2.S COVID-19 vaccine or a placebo. The CDR3 sequence: CASSLDGTNTGELFF. The CDR3 DNA follows: TGTGCCAGCAGCTTAGACGGGACGAACACCGGGGAGCTGTTTTTT.